This T cell receptor beta chain was profiled in a study of synovial regulatory T cells in juvenile arthritis (dated by TCRdb to between 2014 and 2017). General notes on the study: Of the sequenced patients, six received methotrexate, one received methotrexate plus infliximab, a few were therapy-naive, and one had no treatment information. TCRbeta CDR3 repertoires of blood iaTreg cells, other blood Treg cells and synovial fluid Treg cells from matched patient samples were compared in the study. The TCR repertoire comparisons covered Treg and Teff subsets from 10 to 11 JIA patients with active disease. Although effector T cell subsets in the cohort were also sequenced for comparisons, the Treg dataset on its own covers only blood and synovial fluid Treg cells. Overall study results and their limits: Synovial Treg cells shared more CDR3 sequences with iaTreg cells than with other blood Treg cells; Chao-Jaccard similarity confirmed closer relation. TCR diversity was lower in blood iaTreg cells than in other blood Treg cells, which is consistent with antigen-driven expansion. Across patients, iaTreg TCR repertoires were largely private, and these iaTreg repertoires partially overlapped with synovial Teff and blood CPL repertoires.

CDR3 length: 13 amino acids, cysteine to phenylalanine. No DNA is given. Reading the germline V gene gives CDR1 SNHLY and CDR2 FYNNEI. Comments on this clone: This receptor's antigen is unknown.

The library was generated by the immunoSEQ multiplex PCR assay. Adaptive Biotechnologies carried out the TCRbeta CDR3 sequencing. The study's processing was this. Repertoire similarity used the Chao-modified Jaccard index and median clonotype overlap from 200 random subsamples at equal sample size. Similarity analyses were performed using either productive nucleotide sequences or in silico-translated amino acid sequences. Repertoires were compared using hierarchical clustering with single linkage and t-SNE, both based on Chao-modified Jaccard distances. Repertoire diversity was quantified with the Renyi index, after sample size normalisation, across a range of alpha values. TCRdb mirrors the immuneACCESS table, restricted to in-frame sequences. Some clones are absent from its copies; in checked studies, under half trace to an unresolved V gene, and the reason for the others is unknown. V and J calls and clone size are those listed in that table; D and trimming were worked out from the DNA. The table kept for this sample lists 7,500 to 10,000 clones. Together, the top ten hold 0.93% of the sample.

TCR repertoires were obtained from some eleven juvenile idiopathic arthritis patients with active disease who had not reached inactive disease, of whom 3 were polyarticular and 8 were oligoarticular. The median age of the TCR-sequenced patients was about 10 years (range about 2.1-25), and their median disease duration was around seven years (range 0.2-19.1). The samples for TCR repertoire analysis were obtained at two Italian centres. Peripheral blood mononuclear cells were separated on a Histopaque-1077 density gradient and then cryopreserved in roughly 90% FCS with about 10% DMSO. This sequence was found in a donor aged 2-30 years with juvenile idiopathic arthritis. The chain uses TRBV2 and TRBJ2-7; TCRdb reports TRBD1, a call that lacks DNA to check it against. Input material: Treg cells from blood. The cell subset or site label corresponds to: remaining (HLA-DR-negative) circulating blood Treg cells. The CDR3 reads as follows: CASRPQGTYEQYF.